The rows below give T cell receptor beta chains drawn from one sample of a study of spatial heterogeneity in lung cancer. Each CDR3 protein is one row after TCRdb ran MiXCR on the 5' RACE reads. The profile shows 35,000 to 50,000 distinct CDR3 sequences, approximately 22% of them singletons. The material sequenced was PBMCs, taken at follow-up. All receptors come from a female donor with early-stage non-small cell lung cancer. CDR3s include the opening cysteine and the closing phenylalanine or tryptophan. Fields, in order: V gene, clone size, J gene, D gene, CDR3 DNA, CDR3 protein. A D gene is named only where the DNA matches it firmly. The size field is filled for only some rows; it gives once, few, many or a size class.

V: TRBV11-2; size: .; J: TRBJ2-5; D: .; DNA: TGTGCCAGCAGCTTTGGGCCGCAGCAAGAGACCCAGTACTTC; CDR3: CASSFGPQQETQYF
V: TRBV7-2; size: .; J: TRBJ2-1; D: .; DNA: TGTGCCAGCAGCCCCCAGGGAAATGAGCAGTTCTTC; CDR3: CASSPQGNEQFF
V: TRBV7-6; size: .; J: TRBJ2-2; D: .; DNA: TGTGCCAGCAGCCTTCGGACAGAGGCTTCCAGCGGGGAGCTGTTTTTT; CDR3: CASSLRTEASSGELFF
V: TRBV7-2; size: many; J: TRBJ1-1; D: .; DNA: TGTGCCAGCAGCAGAGGGACGGTGAACACTGAAGCTTTCTTT; CDR3: CASSRGTVNTEAFF
V: TRBV11-3; size: few; J: TRBJ1-6; D: .; DNA: TGTGCCAGCAGCTCTGGGATTTCACCCCTCCACTTT; CDR3: CASSSGISPLHF
V: TRBV9; size: many; J: TRBJ2-1; D: TRBD1; DNA: TGTGCCAGCAGCGTAGACCTGCCAGGGGGCAGAGATGAGCAGTTCTTC; CDR3: CASSVDLPGGRDEQFF
V: TRBV2; size: few; J: TRBJ2-3; D: TRBD2; DNA: TGTGCCAGCAGTGGACTAGCGGGAGACACAGATACGCAGTATTTT; CDR3: CASSGLAGDTDTQYF
V: TRBV29-1; size: many; J: TRBJ1-1; D: .; DNA: TGCAGCGTTGGAATGGGTGGCGGGGCTTTCTTT; CDR3: CSVGMGGGAFF
V: TRBV7-3; size: .; J: TRBJ2-1; D: TRBD2; DNA: TGTGCCAGCAGCTTAACACCGGGACTAGATATCGATGAGCAGTTCTTC; CDR3: CASSLTPGLDIDEQFF
V: TRBV12-5; size: medium-sized; J: TRBJ2-6; D: .; DNA: TGTGCTAGTGGTGACTCTGGGGCCAACGTCCTGACTTTC; CDR3: CASGDSGANVLTF
V: TRBV19; size: few; J: TRBJ2-7; D: .; DNA: TGTGCCAGTAGATCGGGAGACCATCCAACCTACGAGCAGTACTTC; CDR3: CASRSGDHPTYEQYF
V: TRBV11-2; size: many; J: TRBJ2-2; D: .; DNA: TGTGCCAGCAGCTTAATCAGGGGACGATCCGGGGAGCTGTTTTTT; CDR3: CASSLIRGRSGELFF
V: TRBV30; size: .; J: TRBJ1-5; D: TRBD1; DNA: TGTGCCTGGGAATCCGGGACAGGGGGTTTCTACAATCAGCCCCAGCATTTT; CDR3: CAWESGTGGFYNQPQHF
V: TRBV29-1; size: .; J: TRBJ1-6; D: .; DNA: TGCAGCGTCGCAGTATCCGAAGGTTCACCCCTCCACTTT; CDR3: CSVAVSEGSPLHF
V: TRBV5-1; size: few; J: TRBJ2-2; D: TRBD1; DNA: TGCGCCAGCAGCTCCTTACAGGGGTCCGGGGAGCTGTTTTTT; CDR3: CASSSLQGSGELFF
V: TRBV10-3; size: .; J: TRBJ1-6; D: .; DNA: TGTGCCATCAGTGAGTCGAGAGGGGGGAACCTCCACTTT; CDR3: CAISESRGGNLHF
V: TRBV5-1; size: .; J: TRBJ1-2; D: .; DNA: TGCGCCAGCAGCTTCGAGACAGGTGCCTATGGCTACACCTTC; CDR3: CASSFETGAYGYTF
V: TRBV5-4; size: few; J: TRBJ1-2; D: .; DNA: TGTGCCAGCAGCCCAACCGGGGCAGGGGACTATGGCTACACCTTC; CDR3: CASSPTGAGDYGYTF
V: TRBV5-4; size: .; J: TRBJ2-7; D: .; DNA: TGTGCCAGCAGCTTGGTTTCGGGTAAAAGCTCCTACGAGCAGTACTTC; CDR3: CASSLVSGKSSYEQYF
V: TRBV2; size: many; J: TRBJ1-5; D: .; DNA: TGTGCCAGCAGTGAAGCGCTTTTTAACAGGCCCTATCAGCCCCAGCATTTT; CDR3: CASSEALFNRPYQPQHF
V: TRBV7-3; size: few; J: TRBJ2-2; D: TRBD1; DNA: TGTGCCAGCAAGGACAGGGCGAACACCGGGGAGCTGTTTTTT; CDR3: CASKDRANTGELFF
V: TRBV7-9; size: .; J: TRBJ2-5; D: TRBD1; DNA: TGTGCCAGCAGCTCATACAGGGGCCAAGAGACCCAGTGCTTC; CDR3: CASSSYRGQETQCF
V: TRBV20-1; size: many; J: TRBJ2-3; D: .; DNA: TGCAGTGCTAGAGGGCTACCATACACAGATACGCAGTATTTT; CDR3: CSARGLPYTDTQYF
V: TRBV25-1; size: .; J: TRBJ2-3; D: .; DNA: TGTGCCAGCAGACTAGTTGGCACAGATACGCAGTATTTT; CDR3: CASRLVGTDTQYF
V: TRBV5-1; size: many; J: TRBJ2-5; D: TRBD1; DNA: TGCGCCAGCAGCCCGGGGACAGGAGGGGAGACCCAGTACTTC; CDR3: CASSPGTGGETQYF
V: TRBV7-2; size: many; J: TRBJ2-1; D: .; DNA: TGTGCCAGCAATAAGAACAATGAGCAGTTCTTC; CDR3: CASNKNNEQFF
V: TRBV5-1; size: medium-sized; J: TRBJ2-3; D: TRBD1; DNA: TGCGCCACCCGTCCGGGACAGCCGGGAGATACGCAGTATTTT; CDR3: CATRPGQPGDTQYF
V: TRBV12-3/TRBV12-4; size: .; J: TRBJ1-2; D: .; DNA: TGTGCCAGCAGTTTAACAGGGTCCTATGGCTACACCTTC; CDR3: CASSLTGSYGYTF
V: TRBV7-7; size: few; J: TRBJ2-1; D: .; DNA: TGTGCTAGCAGCTTAGTTAGATACAAGGAGCAGTTCTTC; CDR3: CASSLVRYKEQFF
V: TRBV3-1; size: few; J: TRBJ2-2; D: .; DNA: TGTGCCAGCAGCCAAGCCCCGGGGTTGAACACCGGGGAGCTGTTTTTT; CDR3: CASSQAPGLNTGELFF
V: TRBV12-5; size: many; J: TRBJ2-1; D: .; DNA: TGTGCTAGTGGCGCAACTTTAATCCACAATGAGCAGTTCTTC; CDR3: CASGATLIHNEQFF
V: TRBV11-1; size: few; J: TRBJ2-4; D: TRBD1; DNA: TGTGCCGCAGGGGACAGGGGGCGAAACATTCAGTACTTC; CDR3: CAAGDRGRNIQYF
V: TRBV2; size: many; J: TRBJ2-1; D: TRBD2; DNA: TGTGCCAGCATGGCGGGAGGGTCCTACAATGAGCAGTTCTTC; CDR3: CASMAGGSYNEQFF
V: TRBV9; size: .; J: TRBJ2-7; D: TRBD1; DNA: TGTGCCAGCAGCTCCGGACAGGGCGAATCCTACGAGCAGTACTTC; CDR3: CASSSGQGESYEQYF
V: TRBV2; size: many; J: TRBJ2-2; D: .; DNA: TGTGCCAGCAGTGAATTGCGGCAAACCGGGGAGCTGTTTTTT; CDR3: CASSELRQTGELFF
V: TRBV3-1; size: once; J: TRBJ2-7; D: .; DNA: TGTGCCAGCAGCCAAGATCCCTCCGGAGGAGGTAGGAACGAGCAGTACTTC; CDR3: CASSQDPSGGGRNEQYF
V: TRBV5-6; size: few; J: TRBJ2-7; D: .; DNA: TGTGCCAGCAGCTTCGACCCCGTGGGCTCCTACGAGCAGTACTTC; CDR3: CASSFDPVGSYEQYF
V: TRBV20-1; size: .; J: TRBJ2-6; D: .; DNA: TGCAGTTTCCCCTTACCTGGGGCCAACGTCCTGACTTTC; CDR3: CSFPLPGANVLTF
V: TRBV4-1; size: many; J: TRBJ2-1; D: TRBD2; DNA: TGCGCCAGCAGCCTTAGCTCTAGCGGGAGGGCCCCGAAGCAGTTCTTC; CDR3: CASSLSSSGRAPKQFF
V: TRBV20-1; size: .; J: TRBJ2-7; D: .; DNA: TGCAGTGCCCCGAGGGGTCAGGGGTCCTACGAGCAGTACTTC; CDR3: CSAPRGQGSYEQYF
V: TRBV7-9; size: .; J: TRBJ1-2; D: TRBD1; DNA: TGTGCCAGCAGCTTTCCGGGACAGGGGGTCGATGGCTACACCTTC; CDR3: CASSFPGQGVDGYTF
V: TRBV7-6; size: .; J: TRBJ2-6; D: TRBD1; DNA: TGTGCCAGCAGCCCTGGACAGGGCTGGGCTGGGGCCAACGTCCTGACTTTC; CDR3: CASSPGQGWAGANVLTF